The 27 T cell receptor beta chains in this list originate from one sample, sequenced in a study of PD-L1 blockade in urothelial cancer. The time point is: peripheral blood 6 weeks after treatment start. The protocol was immunoSEQ multiplex PCR, while the TCRdb copy is restricted to in-frame clones and leaves out a portion. The data show roughly 120,000 clones, less than 95% seen once. The material was PBMCs, obtained around atezolizumab (anti-PD-L1) treatment. These receptors originate from a man between 60 and 75 years old with urothelial cancer.

The chain joins TRBV12-2 to TRBJ2-7; no check of the table's D call, TRBD2, against the DNA was made. TRBV12-2 is annotated as a pseudogene. This CDR3 has 15 amino acids. The CDR3: CASRFLKAGVHEQYF. Written as DNA, the CDR3 is TGTGCAAGTCGCTTCCTAAAGGCGGGGGTGCACGAGCAGTACTTC.

This chain uses TRBV7-2 with TRBJ1-2; tentatively, D is TRBD1 (6 bases). CDR1 and CDR2 (germline): SGHTA, FQGNSA. The CDR3 loop spans 13 amino acids. Deletions cut 1 base from V and 7 bases from J, with 10 bases between. The CDR3 sequence: CASSLEGEGGYTF. The CDR3 DNA reads TGTGCCAGCAGCTTAGAGGGGGAGGGTGGCTACACCTTC.

The chain recombines TRBV28 with TRBJ2-2; possible D gene TRBD2, 6 bases. Deletions cut 2 bases from V and 4 bases from J, with 26 bases between. The CDR3 contains 20 residues. The germline V gene has CDR1 MDHEN and CDR2 SYDVKM. As DNA, the CDR3 is TGTGCCAGCAGTTTACCCCCCGGCGGGGCTAACCTTTGGGGCACCGGGGAGCTGTTTTTT. Translating it yields CASSLPPGGANLWGTGELFF.

The rearrangement uses TRBV29-1 and TRBJ1-1, with D perhaps matching TRBD1 (5 bases). Between the trimmed V and J ends, which lost 1 base and 4 bases, there was a span of 28 bases. The germline V gene has CDR1 SQVTM and CDR2 ANQGSEA. The CDR3 has 19 residues. CDR3 residues: CSVEVHPWLPGRTSTEAFF. Here the CDR3 DNA reads TGCAGCGTTGAAGTCCACCCGTGGCTTCCAGGGAGGACGAGCACTGAAGCTTTCTTT.

V is TRBV28 and J is TRBJ2-2, with 7 nucleotides matching TRBD2. V gave up 10 bases and J gave up 4 bases; unmatched junction bases: 12. Germline loops: CDR1 MDHEN, CDR2 SYDVKM. CDR3 length: 15 amino acids. CDR3 nucleotides: TGTGCCACGCGACATCGAGGGACTACCACCGGGGAGCTGTTTTTT. It is translated as CATRHRGTTTGELFF.

The rearrangement links TRBV5-4 to TRBJ2-1, with 9 bases lining up with TRBD1. Germline trimming cut 4 bases from V and 4 bases from J; bases unmatched to any gene: 6. Germline CDR1 and CDR2: SGHNT and YYREEE (reference sequence). The CDR3 consists of 15 residues. CDR3 nucleotides: TGTGCCAGCAGCCGATCGGGACAGGGATACAATGAGCAGTTCTTC. It yields the protein CASSRSGQGYNEQFF. The full variable domain, rest sourced from reference TRBV5-4 and TRBJ2-1, is ETGVTQSPTHLIKTRGQQVTLRCSSQSGHNTVSWYQQALGQGPQFIFQYYREEENGRGNFPPRFSGLQFPNYSSELNVNALELDDSALYLCASSRSGQGYNEQFFGPGTRLTVL.

CDR3 nucleotides: TGTGCCTGGAGTGTAAGGGGGCTAGATCAGCCCCAGCATTTT. It codes for CAWSVRGLDQPQHF. V is TRBV30 and J is TRBJ1-5; 7 nucleotides line up with TRBD1. Germline values: CDR1 GTSNPN, CDR2 SVGIG (reference sequence). The CDR3 contains 14 residues. J lost 5 bases, V lost 0 bases, and 4 bases had no gene match.

This rearrangement joins TRBV7-3 to TRBJ2-3; TRBD2 aligns across 10 bases. This CDR3 contains 19 residues. Losses at the gene ends were 1 base for V and 0 bases for J; bases not matched to a gene: 10. Germline V gene sequence: CDR1 SGHTA, CDR2 FQGTGA. CDR3 bases: TGTGCCAGCAGCTTAAGGGTAGGGACTAGCGATACTAGCACAGATACGCAGTATTTT. This gives the protein CASSLRVGTSDTSTDTQYF.

The chain has TRBV28 and TRBJ2-5, with 7 positions matching TRBD1. Germline lookup yields CDR1 MDHEN and CDR2 SYDVKM. Losses at the gene ends were 8 bases for V and 2 bases for J; bases not matched to a gene: 2. The CDR3 runs to 12 residues. The CDR3 is CASRTGQETQYF. In DNA, the CDR3 is TGTGCCAGCCGGACAGGTCAAGAGACCCAGTACTTC. The full variable domain, in which reference TRBV28 and TRBJ2-5 provide the parts outside the CDR3, is DVKVTQSSRYLVKRTGEKVFLECVQDMDHENMFWYRQDPGLGLRLIYFSYDVKMKEKGDIPEGYSVSREKKERFSLILESASTNQTSMYLCASRTGQETQYFGPGTRLLVL.

V gene TRBV29-1 combines with J gene TRBJ2-3, with 8 bases matching TRBD1. Germline trimming cut 1 base from V and 4 bases from J; bases unmatched to any gene: 7. The CDR3 is 15 amino acids. Germline CDR1 and CDR2: SQVTM and ANQGSEA. This CDR3 reads CSVEGFGQGPDTQYF. The CDR3 DNA is TGCAGCGTTGAAGGGTTCGGACAGGGACCAGATACGCAGTATTTT.

The genes are TRBV18 and TRBJ2-7; D is perhaps TRBD1 (6 bases). CDR1 is KGHSH, CDR2 LQKENI, per germline. Between the trimmed V and J ends, which lost 1 base and 3 bases, there was a span of 10 bases. The CDR3 runs 14 residues. CDR3 region: CASSPLGASYEQYF. In DNA form, the CDR3 reads TGTGCCAGCTCACCACTGGGGGCAAGCTACGAGCAGTACTTC.

Only a few counts were recorded for this clone. The chain employs TRBV12-5 and TRBJ1-2; TRBD1 matches at 7 bases. Germline-derived CDR1 and CDR2 are LGHNT and FRNRAP. The CDR3 runs 13 residues. V was pared by 5 bases and J by 7 bases, with 7 bases of the junction left unmatched. CDR3 region: CASGPRQGGGYTF. In DNA, the CDR3 is TGTGCTAGTGGTCCTCGACAGGGCGGTGGCTACACCTTC.

This clone occurred once. V gene TRBV7-2 combines with J gene TRBJ2-1, with 7 bases fitting TRBD2. The ends lost 5 bases at V and 3 bases at J; junction bases unmatched: 13. This CDR3 is 17 amino acids long. Germline-derived CDR1 and CDR2 are SGHTA and FQGNSA. The CDR3 DNA sequence: TGTGCCAGCAGCCCCAAGCAGGGCGGGGGTCTCTACAATGAGCAGTTCTTC. Translation: CASSPKQGGGLYNEQFF.

The V and J genes are TRBV9 and TRBJ2-7, with D tentatively TRBD1 (5 bases). V lost 0 bases and J 5 bases, leaving 12 bases between the germline ends. This CDR3 comprises 14 residues. Germline lookup yields CDR1 SGDLS and CDR2 YYNGEE. In DNA, the CDR3 is TGTGCCAGCAGCGTAGGGGCCGCCAGGGACGAGCAGTACTTC. It translates to CASSVGAARDEQYF.

This chain connects TRBV30 to TRBJ1-1; no clear D gene. The CDR3 runs to 15 residues. Trimming stripped 4 bases from V and 1 base from J, with 16 bases between. Per germline, CDR1 GTSNPN and CDR2 SVGIG (reference sequence). This chain's CDR3 is CAWTPGLTSNTEAFF. The DNA for the CDR3 is TGTGCCTGGACCCCAGGCCTTACCTCGAACACTGAAGCTTTCTTT.

The chain employs TRBV19 and TRBJ2-5, with a weak D call TRBD2 (7 bases). This CDR3 contains 17 residues. V was cut by 4 bases and J by 1 base, with 19 bases left in between. Germline-derived CDR1 and CDR2 are LNHDA and SQIVND (reference sequence). CDR3 sequence reads: CASSTPGGSSFQETQYF. As DNA, the CDR3 is TGTGCCAGTAGTACTCCGGGGGGCAGCTCCTTCCAAGAGACCCAGTACTTC.

The rearrangement uses TRBV7-2 and TRBJ2-7, with 7 bases lining up with TRBD1. Germline CDR1 and CDR2: SGHTA and FQGNSA. The J segment lost 2 bases and the V segment lost 5 bases, leaving 3 bases of the junction unmatched. The CDR3 has 13 residues. CDR3 DNA sequence: TGTGCCAGCAGCCGGGACAGAACCTACGAGCAGTACTTC. Its protein is CASSRDRTYEQYF.

The chain links TRBV6-6 to TRBJ1-2; 10 nucleotides match TRBD1. This CDR3 is built from 13 residues. Losses at the gene ends were 4 bases for V and 9 bases for J; bases not matched to a gene: 5. Germline CDR1 MNHNY, CDR2 SVGAGI (reference sequence). DNA of the CDR3: TGTGCCAGCAGTTTCCGGGACAGGGGACGCTACACCTTC. Amino acids: CASSFRDRGRYTF.

The rearrangement joins TRBV6-5 to TRBJ1-6; 8 positions match TRBD1. The V segment lost 2 bases and the J segment 8 bases; nucleotides outside the gene matches: 5. This CDR3 is 15 amino acids long. CDR1 and CDR2 from the germline V gene are MNHEY and SVGAGI. CDR3 in amino acids: CASSYLGQGDSPLHF. The CDR3 DNA reads as TGTGCCAGCAGTTACCTCGGACAGGGAGATTCACCCCTCCACTTT.

This clone was counted a single time. The genes are TRBV7-2 and TRBJ2-5; 14 nucleotides line up with TRBD2. J gave up 1 base and V 3 bases, and 1 base lay outside the gene matches. There are 16 residues in the CDR3. The germline CDR1 and CDR2 sequences are SGHTA and FQGNSA. In nucleotides, the CDR3 is TGTGCCAGCAGCTTCGGACTAGCGGGAGGCCAAGAGACCCAGTACTTC. Translated, it gives CASSFGLAGGQETQYF.

The chain employs TRBV6-5 and TRBJ2-5; D gene unclear. V was cut by 4 bases and J by 6 bases, with 12 bases left in between. Germline CDR1 is MNHEY and CDR2 is SVGAGI. This CDR3 has 13 residues. The CDR3 loop reads CASSFSEAQTQYF. The CDR3 DNA reads as TGTGCCAGCAGTTTTTCCGAGGCGCAGACCCAGTACTTC.

The chain carries TRBV6-5 and TRBJ1-1; 8 nucleotides line up with TRBD1. The germline V gene has CDR1 MNHEY and CDR2 SVGAGI. V dropped 7 bases and J dropped 4; count of bases not matched to a gene: 8. CDR3 size: 14 residues. The CDR3 reads CASIAGGASTEAFF. DNA for the CDR3: TGTGCCAGCATCGCAGGGGGCGCTAGCACTGAAGCTTTCTTT.

The chain recombines TRBV2 with TRBJ2-1, with TRBD1 matching over 7 bases. Losses at the gene ends were 6 bases for V and 2 bases for J; bases not matched to a gene: 7. Germline values: CDR1 SNHLY, CDR2 FYNNEI. The CDR3 is made up of 15 amino acids. CDR3 residues: CASRPGTVTYNEQFF. DNA for the CDR3: TGTGCCAGCAGGCCCGGGACAGTAACCTACAATGAGCAGTTCTTC.

The V gene is TRBV6-1, the J gene TRBJ2-5, with 12 bases matching TRBD2. The V segment lost 6 bases and the J segment 4 bases; nucleotides outside the gene matches: 6. Per germline, CDR1 MNHNS and CDR2 SASEGT. CDR3 size: 15 residues. Here the CDR3 DNA reads TGTGCCAGCAGCATCGGGACTAGCGGGCGAGAGACCCAGTACTTC. Protein sequence: CASSIGTSGRETQYF.

This clone has a handful of counts. The rearrangement uses TRBV19 and TRBJ2-7, with 10 bases aligning to TRBD1. The CDR3 is 14 amino acids. Germline lookup yields CDR1 LNHDA and CDR2 SQIVND (reference sequence). The V gene end was trimmed by 5 bases and the J gene end by 2 bases; junction bases not matched to a gene: 3. The CDR3 DNA reads TGTGCCAGTAGTCCAGGACAGGGGGCCTACGAGCAGTACTTC. This translates into CASSPGQGAYEQYF. Full variable domain (missing parts from reference TRBV19 and TRBJ2-7): DGGITQSPKYLFRKEGQNVTLSCEQNLNHDAMYWYRQDPGQGLRLIYYSQIVNDFQKGDIAEGYSVSREKKESFPLTVTSAQKNPTAFYLCASSPGQGAYEQYFGPGTRLTVT.

V is TRBV4-2 and J is TRBJ2-5; D is unresolved. V was shortened by 1 base and J by 0 bases, with 9 bases between the two germline ends. CDR1 and CDR2 from the germline V gene are LGHNA and YNFKEQ. The CDR3 sequence is 15 residues long. This CDR3 is CASSQATDYQETQYF. The CDR3 nucleotides are TGTGCCAGCAGCCAAGCTACCGACTACCAAGAGACCCAGTACTTC.

The chain couples TRBV6-5 to TRBJ1-4; D might be TRBD1 (6 bases). Germline-derived CDR1 and CDR2 are MNHEY and SVGAGI. This CDR3 comprises 16 residues. The V end lost 0 bases, the J end lost 5 bases, and 13 bases lay between the germline ends. The DNA for the CDR3 is TGTGCCAGCAGTTACTCCCCGACAGGCCTGAATGAAAAACTGTTTTTT. This sequence encodes CASSYSPTGLNEKLFF.